This TCR beta chain was retrieved from a study of T-cell memory formation after mild COVID-19. With regard to this clonotype: Its antigen is currently unknown.

The ends lost 4 bases at V and 3 bases at J; junction bases unmatched: 8. Germline V gene data show CDR1 as LGHDT and CDR2 as YNNKEL (reference sequence). CDR3 length equals 17 residues. Study-level findings and limits: Pre-infection memory showed some responding clones, and this suggested that cross-reactive memory joined. Contracting CD4+ clones were located mainly in CM and EM, and CD8+ clones in EMRA.

TCRdb itself ran the 5' RACE reads through MiXCR, one entry per CDR3 protein. The data show approximately 340,000 distinct CDR3 sequences, 15% to 20% seen once. The rearrangement links TRBV3-1 to TRBJ2-2; 10 positions match TRBD2. This clonotype was obtained from a man in his late teens or twenties who had mild COVID-19 (a few samples of this study predate the infection). Cell type and time point are not known. Sequencing used PBMCs or a T cell subset sorted from them (not recorded which). The CDR3 region has the DNA TGTGCCAGCAGCCCTGGCTTAGCGGGGGGCTACACCGGGGAGCTGTTTTTT. Translation gives CASSPGLAGGYTGELFF.